These 24 T cell receptor beta chains share one sample of origin, sequenced in a study of OX40 agonist ivuxolimab in advanced cancers. Profiled with immunoSEQ multiplex PCR; TCRdb holds only in-frame clones, not every one. Of about 94,000 clones in the sample, around 90% were seen once. The input for sequencing was CD4+ or CD8+ T cells sorted from blood, taken in a trial of the OX40 agonist ivuxolimab. The source of these receptors is an adult with an advanced solid tumor such as melanoma, head and neck, liver or kidney cancer.

This chain joins TRBV19 and TRBJ2-1; 11 bases match TRBD2. The CDR3 extends over 16 amino acids. The V and J ends lost 3 bases and 6 bases, in that order; junction bases with no gene match: 7. CDR1 is LNHDA and CDR2 is SQIVND in the germline V gene (reference sequence). This CDR3 is CASSITGTSGLNEQFF. The DNA of the CDR3 is TGTGCCAGTAGTATCACCGGGACTAGCGGCCTCAATGAGCAGTTCTTC.

CDR3 loop: CASSKPAGEPNNEQFF. CDR3 DNA: TGTGCCAGCAGCAAGCCGGCCGGGGAACCCAACAATGAGCAGTTCTTC. The chain combines TRBV21-1 with TRBJ2-1; TRBD2, as called in the table, went unchecked against the DNA. TRBV21-1 is deemed a pseudogene. The CDR3 is 16 residues long.

CDR3 region: CATSRGGSYNEQFF. CDR3 coding DNA: TGTGCCACCAGCAGAGGGGGGTCCTACAATGAGCAGTTCTTC. This sequence joins TRBV15 and TRBJ2-1; D assignment may be TRBD1 or TRBD2 (5 bases each). The CDR3 totals 14 residues. V was shortened by 1 base and J by 1 base, with 5 bases between the two germline ends. CDR1 and CDR2 from the germline V gene are LNHNV and YYDKDF (reference sequence).

The genes are TRBV9 and TRBJ2-3; D is perhaps TRBD2 (5 bases). The germline V and J ends were trimmed by 5 bases and 4 bases, with 17 bases remaining between them. Germline V gene data show CDR1 as SGDLS and CDR2 as YYNGEE. There are 15 residues in the CDR3. Written as DNA, the CDR3 is TGTGCCAGCAGTGATCAGCGGAAAAAACCAGATACGCAGTATTTT. The encoded protein is CASSDQRKKPDTQYF.

This rearrangement joins TRBV9 to TRBJ2-5; 10 bases match TRBD2. The V segment lost 0 bases and the J segment 7 bases; nucleotides outside the gene matches: 15. The CDR3 is made up of 18 amino acids. The germline V gene encodes CDR1 SGDLS and CDR2 YYNGEE. CDR3 nucleotide sequence: TGTGCCAGCAGCGTAGGTGGACTAGCGGTCTCCGTACAGACGACCCAGTACTTC. Amino acids: CASSVGGLAVSVQTTQYF.

This chain links TRBV6-1 with TRBJ2-3; D is tentatively TRBD1 or TRBD2 (6 bases each). The V gene lost 3 bases and the J gene lost 1 base, with 14 bases spanning the gap. The CDR3 extends over 16 amino acids. Germline values: CDR1 MNHNS, CDR2 SASEGT. CDR3 sequence (DNA): TGTGCCAGCAGTGACCCGTCCCGGGGGCGCACAGATACGCAGTATTTT. It yields the protein CASSDPSRGRTDTQYF.

The chain combines TRBV7-8 with TRBJ2-5; TRBD1 matches 11 bases. Trimming removed 5 bases from V and 5 bases from J; junction bases left unmatched: 4. Germline CDR1 SGHVS, CDR2 FQNEAQ. The CDR3 contains 14 residues. This chain's CDR3 is CASSRDRGGETQYF. For the CDR3, the DNA is TGTGCCAGCAGCCGGGACAGGGGGGGGGAGACCCAGTACTTC. Full variable domain (rest looked up from reference TRBV7-8 and TRBJ2-5): GAGVSQSPRYKVAKRGQDVALRCDPISGHVSLFWYQQALGQGPEFLTYFQNEAQLDKSGLPSDRFFAERPEGSVSTLKIQRTQQEDSAVYLCASSRDRGGETQYFGPGTRLLVL.

The chain employs TRBV4-1 and TRBJ2-1; 7 bases map to TRBD1. Germline V gene sequence: CDR1 MGHRA, CDR2 YSYEKL. V lost 3 bases and J lost 2; bases outside the gene matches: 7. CDR3 size: 16 residues. The CDR3 bases are TGCGCCAGCAGCCATACAGGGGCGAAAGCCTACAATGAGCAGTTCTTC. Translated, it gives CASSHTGAKAYNEQFF.

The chain is built from TRBV5-1 and TRBJ1-4; tentatively, D is TRBD1 (6 bases). Germline V lookup: CDR1 SGHRS, CDR2 YFSETQ. Trimming removed 6 bases at V and 2 bases at J, with 14 bases between. This CDR3 spans 15 amino acids. CDR3 DNA: TGCGCCAGCACAACTACAGGGCCCACTAATGAAAAACTGTTTTTT. Residues: CASTTTGPTNEKLFF.

J is TRBJ2-1 and V is TRBV11-3; D not certain. Germline assignment: CDR1 SGHNT and CDR2 YENEEA. Trimming removed 1 base at V and 5 bases at J, with 15 bases between. CDR3 length equals 16 residues. The CDR3 loop is CASSLARRPPHNEQFF. In nucleotides, the CDR3 is TGTGCCAGCAGCTTAGCCCGCAGGCCCCCCCACAATGAGCAGTTCTTC.

V and J are TRBV6-1 and TRBJ2-1; TRBD2 matches at 9 bases. The germline V gene has CDR1 MNHNS and CDR2 SASEGT. This CDR3 spans 15 amino acids. Losses at the gene ends were 2 bases for V and 1 base for J; bases not matched to a gene: 0. In DNA, the CDR3 is TGTGCCAGCAGTGAACTAGCGGGGTCCTACAATGAGCAGTTCTTC. Translated, it gives CASSELAGSYNEQFF.

The chain carries TRBV27 and TRBJ2-3, with 8 bases aligning to TRBD2. This CDR3 has 15 amino acids. Germline trimming cut 3 bases from V and 0 bases from J; bases unmatched to any gene: 2. Germline V gene sequence: CDR1 MNHEY, CDR2 SMNVEV (reference sequence). The CDR3 loop is CASSFSGMSTDTQYF. CDR3 DNA: TGTGCCAGCAGTTTTAGCGGGATGAGCACAGATACGCAGTATTTT.

The chain combines TRBV15 with TRBJ2-3; a possible D gene is TRBD2 (5 bases). V lost 2 bases and J 0 bases, leaving 15 bases between the germline ends. CDR1 is LNHNV and CDR2 is YYDKDF in the germline V gene (reference sequence). This CDR3 contains 17 residues. CDR3 residues: CATSRSTSFTSTDTQYF. The CDR3 DNA reads TGTGCCACCAGCAGATCCACTAGTTTTACTAGCACAGATACGCAGTATTTT.

This chain connects TRBV21-1 to TRBJ2-7. TRBV21-1 represents a pseudogene. The CDR3 loop spans 15 amino acids. Here the CDR3 DNA reads TGTGCCAGCAGCAACGACTGCGGGACACGCCACGAGCAGTACTTC. It specifies CASSNDCGTRHEQYF.

The V gene is TRBV5-4, the J gene TRBJ2-1; D is unclear. Looked up from germline, CDR1 is SGHNT and CDR2 is YYREEE (reference sequence). The ends were cut back, 4 bases at V and 10 bases at J, with 9 bases in the middle. The CDR3 runs to 11 residues. This CDR3 reads CASSHRLEQFF. DNA for the CDR3: TGTGCCAGCAGCCATAGGTTGGAGCAGTTCTTC.

The chain is built from TRBV9 and TRBJ2-5, with TRBD2 identical over 7 bases. The germline V gene encodes CDR1 SGDLS and CDR2 YYNGEE. The CDR3 has 13 amino acids. Trimming at V came to 3 bases and at J to 5 bases, leaving 4 bases not matched to a gene. The CDR3 DNA sequence: TGTGCCAGCAGCGAGGGAGGGTCGGAGACCCAGTACTTC. Amino acids: CASSEGGSETQYF.

The chain couples TRBV30 to TRBJ2-3; 10 bases match TRBD2. This CDR3 has 17 residues. Germline lookup yields CDR1 GTSNPN and CDR2 SVGIG (reference sequence). J was trimmed by 1 base and V by 1 base; bases with no gene match: 8. CDR3 bases: TGTGCCTGGAGTGCAGAATTGCTAGCGGGAGGCACAGATACGCAGTATTTT. Amino acid sequence: CAWSAELLAGGTDTQYF. Full variable domain (remainder filled in from reference TRBV30 and TRBJ2-3): SQTIHQWPATLVQPVGSPLSLECTVEGTSNPNLYWYRQAAGRGLQLLFYSVGIGQISSEVPQNLSASRPQDRQFILSSKKLLLSDSGFYLCAWSAELLAGGTDTQYFGPGTRLTVL.

The V and J genes are TRBV7-2 and TRBJ1-1; D gene unclear. V was trimmed by 3 bases and J by 3 bases, leaving 8 bases between them. This CDR3 is 13 amino acids long. Germline V gene data show CDR1 as SGHTA and CDR2 as FQGNSA. The CDR3 sequence is CASSFVRDTEAFF. The CDR3 region has the DNA TGTGCCAGCAGCTTCGTTCGAGACACTGAAGCTTTCTTT.

CDR3 sequence reads: CASSLLGGTEAFF. CDR3 nucleotide sequence: TGTGCCAGCAGTTTATTGGGGGGCACTGAAGCTTTCTTT. The J gene is TRBJ1-1, the V gene TRBV28; TRBD1 is a possible D gene (5 bases). The CDR3 runs to 13 residues. The germline V and J ends were trimmed by 1 base and 4 bases, with 7 bases remaining between them. In germline, CDR1 is MDHEN, CDR2 SYDVKM.

CDR3 region: CASSLAFGSYEQYF. CDR3 coding DNA: TGTGCCAGCAGCTTAGCGTTTGGGTCCTACGAGCAGTACTTC. The rearrangement uses TRBV7-2 and TRBJ2-5; D is unclear. The J call may be mistaken, given a closer DNA end match to TRBJ2-7. From germline, CDR1 is SGHTA and CDR2 FQGNSA. This CDR3 has 14 amino acids.

The V gene is TRBV6-4, the J gene TRBJ1-1; weak D call: TRBD1 (5 bases). CDR1 is MRHNA and CDR2 is SNTAGT in the germline V gene. V was clipped by 5 bases and J by 2 bases, with 9 bases between them. CDR3 length: 13 residues. In DNA form, the CDR3 reads TGTGCCAGCAGTCGGGGACTAAACACTGAAGCTTTCTTT. It codes for CASSRGLNTEAFF.

The chain has TRBV19 and TRBJ2-7; 10 bases line up with TRBD2. Germline values: CDR1 LNHDA, CDR2 SQIVND (reference sequence). The CDR3 has 13 amino acids. J gave up 2 bases and V 7 bases, and 2 bases lay outside the gene matches. CDR3 protein: CASKAGGTYEQYF. In DNA, the CDR3 is TGTGCCAGTAAAGCGGGAGGGACCTACGAGCAGTACTTC.

The chain is built from TRBV5-8 and TRBJ2-3; 7 bases map to TRBD2. J lost 1 base, V lost 2 bases, and 7 bases had no gene match. This CDR3 region has 16 residues. Germline CDR1 is SGHTS and CDR2 is YDEGEE. For the CDR3, the DNA is TGTGCCAGCAGCTTAGTTGGGACTACCCGCACAGATACGCAGTATTTT. Translating gives CASSLVGTTRTDTQYF.

The chain uses TRBV4-1 and TRBJ1-4, with TRBD1 as a possible D gene (5 bases). V was clipped by 0 bases and J by 8 bases, with 10 bases between them. Per germline, CDR1 MGHRA and CDR2 YSYEKL. The length of the CDR3 is 14 residues. The CDR3 region is CASSQEFRDEKLFF. DNA for the CDR3: TGCGCCAGCAGCCAAGAATTTAGGGACGAAAAACTGTTTTTT.